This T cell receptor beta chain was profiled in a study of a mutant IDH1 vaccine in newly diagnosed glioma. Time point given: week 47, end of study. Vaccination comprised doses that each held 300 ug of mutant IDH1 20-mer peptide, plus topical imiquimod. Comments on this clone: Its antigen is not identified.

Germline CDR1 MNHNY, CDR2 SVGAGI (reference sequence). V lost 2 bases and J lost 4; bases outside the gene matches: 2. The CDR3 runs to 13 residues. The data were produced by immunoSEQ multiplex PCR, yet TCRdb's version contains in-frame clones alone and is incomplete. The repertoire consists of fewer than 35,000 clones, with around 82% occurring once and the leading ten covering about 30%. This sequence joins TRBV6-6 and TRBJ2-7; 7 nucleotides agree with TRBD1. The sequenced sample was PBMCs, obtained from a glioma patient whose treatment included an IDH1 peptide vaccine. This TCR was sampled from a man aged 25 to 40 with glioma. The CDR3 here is CASSYGTEYEQYF. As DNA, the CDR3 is TGTGCCAGCAGTTACGGGACAGAATACGAGCAGTACTTC.